This T cell receptor beta chain was recovered during a study of blood T cells in healthy people across ages. This clonotype was found a few times. The extraction recovered at least 5 micrograms of total RNA per sample. Looked up from germline, CDR1 is MNHNS and CDR2 is SASEGT. The CDR3 length is 14 residues. V lost 4 bases to trimming and J lost 2 bases, with 12 bases between them. Together with a sample-barcoded 5' primer, a J-beta primer mix was included in a second PCR lasting about 6 to 11 cycles. MiXCR, applied by TCRdb to the 5' RACE reads, yields one record per CDR3 protein. The sample records more than 1.4 million distinct CDR3 sequences, approximately 40% being singletons.

The chain couples TRBV6-1 to TRBJ2-7, with TRBD1 as a possible D gene (5 bases). The sequenced sample consisted of blood. The sequence was collected from a woman aged 18-29 years in good health. Here the CDR3 reads CASSVLGDTYEQYF. DNA for the CDR3: TGTGCCAGCAGTGTATTAGGGGATACCTACGAGCAGTACTTC.